The 3 T cell receptor beta chains given below trace back to one sample, sequenced in a study of cytomegalovirus exposure and HLA in healthy donors. PCR was performed using 60 Vbeta and 13 Jbeta primers. Generated by immunoSEQ multiplex PCR, the TCRdb table keeps only in-frame clones and is missing some. The top ten clones hold 4.2% of a sample with about 110,000 clones, 77% of them seen once. The sample comprised PBMCs. The receptor set was obtained from a male donor in good health and CMV-seronegative.

The chain employs TRBV9 and TRBJ2-1; TRBD2 might be the D (6 bases). The ends were cut back, 3 bases at V and 0 bases at J, with 25 bases in the middle. This CDR3 spans 20 amino acids. The germline V gene encodes CDR1 SGDLS and CDR2 YYNGEE. The CDR3 is CASSAPVGRELVISYNEQFF. The CDR3, as DNA: TGTGCCAGCAGCGCTCCCGTGGGGCGGGAATTAGTTATCTCCTACAATGAGCAGTTCTTC.

V and J are TRBV28 and TRBJ2-5, with a weak D call TRBD1 (5 bases). V lost 5 bases, J lost 1 base, and 8 bases lay in between. Germline CDR1 reads MDHEN; CDR2 reads SYDVKM. This CDR3 spans 13 amino acids. The CDR3 nucleotides are TGTGCCAGCAGTGGGGCGACCCAAGAGACCCAGTACTTC. Amino acid sequence: CASSGATQETQYF.

The chain combines TRBV30 with TRBJ2-7, with a tentative D call TRBD1 (6 bases). V was trimmed by 5 bases and J by 3 bases, leaving 14 bases between them. CDR1 GTSNPN and CDR2 SVGIG come from the germline V gene (reference sequence). This CDR3 is 13 amino acids long. The CDR3 DNA is TGTGCCTGGGAATCAACAGGGTTCTACGAGCAGTACTTC. Translated: CAWESTGFYEQYF.